The clone carrying this T cell receptor (beta chain) was observed a handful of times. The record originates from a study of T cell changes during pregnancy in multiple sclerosis. V lost 2 bases and J lost 7, with 15 bases in between. The germline V gene has CDR1 SGHNT and CDR2 YENEEA. This CDR3 spans 15 amino acids. TCRdb's table, derived via immunoSEQ multiplex PCR, lists solely in-frame clones and lacks some. Among over 45,000 clones listed, about nine tenths were seen once. This chain connects TRBV11-3 to TRBJ2-1; weak D call: TRBD2 (6 bases). This material consisted of CD4+ T cells from peripheral blood mononuclear cells, taken after pregnancy. The sequence was obtained from a female donor with multiple sclerosis, enrolled in a pregnancy study. Here the CDR3 reads CASSLRGSGGNEQFF. In nucleotides, the CDR3 is TGTGCCAGCAGCTTACGAGGGAGTGGGGGGAATGAGCAGTTCTTC.